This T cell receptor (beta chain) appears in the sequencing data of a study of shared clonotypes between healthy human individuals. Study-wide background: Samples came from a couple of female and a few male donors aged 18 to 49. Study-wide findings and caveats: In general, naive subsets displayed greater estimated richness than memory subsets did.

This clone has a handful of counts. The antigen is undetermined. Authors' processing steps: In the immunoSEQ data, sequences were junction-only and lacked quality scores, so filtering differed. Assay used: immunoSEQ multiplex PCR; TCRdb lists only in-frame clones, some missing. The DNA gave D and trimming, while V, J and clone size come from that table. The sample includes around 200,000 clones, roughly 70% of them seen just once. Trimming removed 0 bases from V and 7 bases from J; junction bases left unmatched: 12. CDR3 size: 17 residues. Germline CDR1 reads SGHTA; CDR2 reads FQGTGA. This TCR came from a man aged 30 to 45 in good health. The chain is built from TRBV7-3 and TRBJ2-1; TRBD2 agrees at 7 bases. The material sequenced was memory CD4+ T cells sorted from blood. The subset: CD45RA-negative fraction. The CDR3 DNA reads TGTGCCAGCAGCTTAACCCCCGGTGCTAGCGGTCGTAATGAGCAGTTCTTC. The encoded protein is CASSLTPGASGRNEQFF.